This section outlines one T cell receptor beta chain sequence together with its context. Its matching antigen is unknown. Built from TCR beta cDNA, the libraries had unique molecular identifiers in them. TCRdb fed the PCR reads into MiXCR, producing one record per CDR3 protein. Here the sample spans 700,000 to 800,000 distinct CDR3 sequences, 25% to 30% being singletons. This sample was taken from a study of post-analysis software for immune sequencing data. Study summary: The disease courses spanned relapsing-remitting, secondary progressive and progressive-relapsing forms of multiple sclerosis.

Study results and limitations: When patients were compared with controls, about five TRBV segments were more frequent, TRBV5-6, TRBV5-1 and TRBV20-1 among them. The study found significantly lower normalized Chao1 diversity in multiple sclerosis patients than in controls. Batch-mates among the samples co-clustered strongly by F measure.

Germline assignment: CDR1 KGHDR and CDR2 SFDVKD. CDR3 length equals 13 residues. V lost 5 bases and J lost 6, with 9 bases in between. The sample taken for sequencing was blood. This TCR was recovered from a girl aged 5-17 years with multiple sclerosis. The chain links TRBV24-1 to TRBJ2-2; D is uncertain. CDR3 DNA: TGTGCCACCAGTGTAAACAGAGCCGGGGAGCTGTTTTTT. Its translation is CATSVNRAGELFF.